Listed here is a single T cell receptor (beta chain). Use of 60 Vbeta and 13 Jbeta primers characterized the PCR. Profiled with immunoSEQ multiplex PCR; TCRdb holds only in-frame clones, not every one. Found here are roughly 150,000 clones, around 83% of them singletons; the top ten hold 2% to 2.5%. This sample stems from a study of cytomegalovirus exposure and HLA in healthy donors. Source material: PBMCs. The clonotype comes from a woman younger than 30 in good health and CMV-seronegative.

The CDR3 loop reads CASSQAREVGISNQPQHF. The CDR3 nucleotides are TGCGCCAGCAGTCAAGCCAGGGAAGTCGGTATTAGCAATCAGCCCCAGCATTTT. This chain joins TRBV23-1 and TRBJ1-5; the D gene is possibly TRBD1 (5 bases). TRBV23-1 is designated an ORF whose function remains uncertain. Trimming stripped 2 bases from V and 0 bases from J, with 17 bases between. The CDR3 sequence is 18 residues long.